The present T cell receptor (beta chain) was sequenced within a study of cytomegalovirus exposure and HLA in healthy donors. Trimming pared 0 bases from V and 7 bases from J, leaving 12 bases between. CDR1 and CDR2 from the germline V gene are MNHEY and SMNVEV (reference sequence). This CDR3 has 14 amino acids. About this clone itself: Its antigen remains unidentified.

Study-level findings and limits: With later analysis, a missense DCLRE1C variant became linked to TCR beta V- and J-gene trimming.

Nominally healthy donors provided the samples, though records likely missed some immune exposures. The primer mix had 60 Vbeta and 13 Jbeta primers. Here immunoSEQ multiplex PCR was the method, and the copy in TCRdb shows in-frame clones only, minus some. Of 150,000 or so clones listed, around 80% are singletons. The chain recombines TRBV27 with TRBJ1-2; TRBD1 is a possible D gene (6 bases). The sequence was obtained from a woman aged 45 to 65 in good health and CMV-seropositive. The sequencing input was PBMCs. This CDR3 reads CASSLSTGMAGYTF. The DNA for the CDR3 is TGTGCCAGCAGTTTATCGACAGGAATGGCTGGCTACACCTTC.